Below are 4 T cell receptor beta chains sequenced from a single sample in a study of pediatric ulcerative colitis. The protocol was immunoSEQ multiplex PCR, while the TCRdb copy is restricted to in-frame clones and leaves out a portion. The sample carries some 35,000 clones, about 81% recorded once. Rectal tissue came from one to two pinch biopsies taken at colonoscopy. Sample: gut tissue. Receptors originate from a boy younger than 18 with mild ulcerative colitis.

This clone was detected a few times. The V gene is TRBV7-9, the J gene TRBJ2-7, with D possibly being TRBD1 (6 bases). The CDR3 runs to 13 residues. Trimming took 6 bases from V and 2 from J, leaving 11 bases between them. Germline V gives CDR1 SEHNR, CDR2 FQNEAQ (reference sequence). CDR3 coding DNA: TGTGCCAGCAGTCCACAGGGACCCTACGAGCAGTACTTC. Translated, it gives CASSPQGPYEQYF.

The chain employs TRBV11-3 and TRBJ2-7; D is tentatively TRBD1 or TRBD2 (5 bases each). Per germline, CDR1 SGHNT and CDR2 YENEEA. Trimming left V 5 bases short and J 3 bases short, with 14 bases between. The CDR3 has 14 amino acids. CDR3 sequence: CASSERGRRYEQYF. CDR3 nucleotides: TGTGCCAGCAGCGAAAGGGGACGTCGCTACGAGCAGTACTTC.

J is TRBJ2-5 and V is TRBV5-4; D gene uncertain. Germline V gene lookup returns CDR1 SGHNT and CDR2 YYREEE (reference sequence). The CDR3 totals 13 residues. The V end lost 0 bases, the J end lost 2 bases, and 5 bases lay between the germline ends. The CDR3, as DNA: TGTGCCAGCAGCTTGGTGGGGCAAGAGACCCAGTACTTC. Its protein is CASSLVGQETQYF.

This clone was observed a few times. The chain links TRBV4-1 to TRBJ1-6, with D uncertain. Between the trimmed V and J ends, which lost 4 bases and 5 bases, there was a span of 24 bases. This CDR3 comprises 19 residues. CDR1 and CDR2 (germline): MGHRA, YSYEKL. The CDR3 loop reads CASSREKDRVWSNNSPLHF. CDR3 DNA sequence: TGCGCCAGCAGCCGAGAAAAGGACCGTGTATGGTCCAATAATTCACCCCTCCACTTT.